This T cell receptor beta chain stems from a study of CXCR3-negative and CXCR3-positive naive CD8 T cells (dated by TCRdb to the late 2010s). A note on the overall study: About 135 million TRB reads were obtained in total, roughly 1.5 +/- 0.3 million reads per library. Data from some twelve donors, pooled across two independent experiments, went into the diversity and physicochemical repertoire analyses. Naive subsets from several donors and memory cells from 3 donors were included in the TRBV-TRBJ cluster analysis. Points the paper makes about the study in general: Because surface CD5, which has been linked to self-reactivity in mice, was comparable between naive subsets, TCR interaction strength was also inferred from TRB CDR3 physicochemical properties. Comparably high repertoire diversity was found in both naive subsets, whereas much lower repertoire diversity was found in memory CD8+ T cells. Naive CXCR3-negative and CXCR3-positive cells from the same donor showed similar TRBV-TRBJ usage, whereas memory cells showed distinct patterns. Because CXCR3 expression was partially decreased after cryopreservation, freshly isolated PBMCs were used for most assays.

Spanning cysteine to phenylalanine, the CDR3 consists of 14 amino acids. No DNA has been recorded. CDR1 DFQATT and CDR2 SNEGSKA were looked up in the germline V gene (reference sequence). These reads were obtained on a NextSeq 550. The Human TCR Profiling Kit (MiLaboratory) was used to prepare UMI-labeled 5' RACE TRB cDNA libraries. cDNA synthesis used the entire amount of extracted RNA, and PCR amplification then used the entire amount of cDNA produced. Libraries were prepared in parallel with an identical number of PCR cycles. In the source study's methods: About 53,000 +/- 9,400 unique UMI-labeled TRB cDNA molecules per library were extracted with MIGEC and MiXCR, with at least two reads per UMI required. An average of approximately 40,000 +/- 10,000 functional in-frame TRB CDR3 nucleotide clonotypes without stop codons was found per library. After each sample was downsampled to 5000 UMI-labeled TRB molecules, VDJtools was used to calculate diversity metrics such as normalized Shannon-Wiener and Chao1. Clonotype-size-weighted physicochemical properties of the central five CDR3 residues (interaction energy, strength, volume and Kidera factor 4) were computed in VDJtools. After reprocessing by TCRdb, each CDR3 protein sequence is one entry, and no DNA is given. TCRdb, not the original authors, processed these V and J calls. This specimen's table enumerates 30,000 to 40,000 distinct CDR3 sequences. Roughly 15% of the sample goes to the ten largest clones.

Turning to this clonotype: Its antigen is not yet known.

Each CD8+ T cell subset was flow-sorted in triplicate, and a few hundred thousand cells per subset were placed directly into RLT lysis buffer. Standard density gradient centrifugation was used to isolate peripheral blood mononuclear cells from buffy coats. Total RNA was extracted from sorted cells using an RNeasy Mini Kit. Recombination linked TRBV20-1 to TRBJ1-1; TCRdb selects TRBD1, and the lack of DNA leaves this call unchecked. The source is a human donor in good health. Some clones in this sample may be carry-over from other donors' samples. Source material: memory CD8+ T cells from blood. In the paper's terms, the cell subset or site label means: conventional CD8+ memory T cells (TMEM), sorted as controls. The CDR3 is CSAHWGALNTEAFF.